The 28 T cell receptor beta chains below all came from one sample that was sequenced in a study of tumor and adjacent non-tumor tissue in lung cancer. The template was RNA from unsorted bulk tissue. A modified ARM-PCR protocol with three rounds of nested PCR amplified TCRbeta. Each CDR3 protein gets one entry after TCRdb re-called the multiplex PCR reads with MiXCR. The sample includes roughly 65,000 distinct CDR3 sequences, about 61% of them seen just once. Specimen: lung tumor tissue. These receptors were taken from a man over 45 with non-small cell lung cancer.

In the case of this clonotype: It may be a read error: a sequence one base away is much more abundant. V usage is TRBV5-4 and J usage is TRBJ2-7; D not certain. This CDR3 contains 13 residues. In germline, CDR1 is SGHNT, CDR2 YYREEE (reference sequence). The CDR3 bases are TGTGCCAGCAGCTTGGTTTCCTCAGACGAGCGGTACTTC. Its protein product is CASSLVSSDERYF.

Concerning this clonotype itself: The junction does not match germline at one end; this may be a read error. This chain connects TRBV12-3 or TRBV12-4 to TRBJ2-1; 8 nucleotides match TRBD2. The CDR3 extends over 15 amino acids. CDR3: CTSRLTAGASNEQFF. CDR3 in DNA: TGTACCAGCAGGTTAACAGCGGGAGCGAGCAATGAGCAGTTCTTC.

Points on this clonotype: A much bigger clone sits one base away, suggesting this may be a read error. The chain carries TRBV4-2 and TRBJ2-6; 12 bases fit TRBD2. There are 18 residues in the CDR3. CDR1 is LGHNA and CDR2 is YNFKEQ in the germline V gene. The CDR3 sequence is CASSHRLAGDSGVNVLTF. CDR3 bases: TGTGCCAGCAGCCACAGACTAGCGGGAGATTCTGGGGTCAACGTCCTGACTTTC.

About this clonotype: The conserved final phenylalanine or tryptophan is absent from the CDR3, which likely points to a read error. V usage is TRBV4-2 and J usage is TRBJ2-2; no definite D call. The germline V and J ends were trimmed by 3 bases and 6 bases, with 8 bases remaining between them. Germline V lookup: CDR1 LGHNA, CDR2 YNFKEQ. This CDR3 is built from 13 residues. CDR3: CASSHGLAGELFS. The CDR3 DNA sequence: TGTGCCAGCAGCCATGGTCTCGCCGGGGAGCTGTTTTCT.

This clonotype occurred many times. The chain's CDR3 is CASRGDGSTEAFF. The CDR3 region has the DNA TGCGCCAGCAGGGGTGACGGGTCCACTGAAGCTTTCTTT. This sequence joins TRBV10-1 and TRBJ1-1, with no clear D. Germline assignment: CDR1 WNHNN and CDR2 SYGVQD (reference sequence). The CDR3 totals 13 residues. V shed 6 bases and J shed 4 bases, with 12 bases lying between them.

As concerns this clonotype: A much bigger clone sits one base away, suggesting this may be a read error. V gene TRBV12-3 or TRBV12-4 combines with J gene TRBJ1-6; D remains ambiguous. The CDR3 is made up of 14 amino acids. The CDR3 DNA is TGTGCCAGCAGAAGTAGGTCCTATAATTCACCCCCCCACTTT. Amino acid sequence: CASRSRSYNSPPHF.

This chain joins TRBV20-1 and TRBJ2-7, with 9 positions matching TRBD1. Germline V lookup: CDR1 DFQATT, CDR2 SNEGSKA (reference sequence). This CDR3 region has 15 residues. J was trimmed by 1 base and V by 5 bases; bases with no gene match: 9. The DNA of the CDR3 is TGCAGTGCTGGGACCCCGACAGGGGGTTCCTACGAGCAGTACTTC. Its protein product is CSAGTPTGGSYEQYF.

This clonotype appeared many times. V gene TRBV6-6 combines with J gene TRBJ2-1; tentatively, D is TRBD1 or TRBD2 (5 bases each). The CDR3 length is 15 residues. Germline V gene data show CDR1 as MNHNY and CDR2 as SVGAGI (reference sequence). V lost 5 bases and J 1 base, leaving 12 bases between the germline ends. The CDR3 DNA reads as TGTGCCAGCAGTCCAGGGTCGGGGTCCTACAATGAGCAGTTCTTC. This translates into CASSPGSGSYNEQFF.

This clonotype was counted ten times or more. The gene calls are TRBV7-9 and TRBJ1-2; 7 nucleotides agree with TRBD1. Germline assignment: CDR1 SEHNR and CDR2 FQNEAQ (reference sequence). The CDR3 loop spans 15 amino acids. V dropped 5 bases and J dropped 6; count of bases not matched to a gene: 12. The CDR3 nucleotides read TGTGCCAGCAGCCCGTCAGGGGGGCGGCAGAATGGCTACACCTTC. This encodes CASSPSGGRQNGYTF.

This clonotype turned up a few times. This may come from a read error, since a much larger clone is one base off. The V and J genes are TRBV4-2 and TRBJ2-7, with D possibly TRBD2 on 5 matching bases. Germline CDR1 LGHNA, CDR2 YNFKEQ. This CDR3 has 15 amino acids. This CDR3 reads CAGSQERSGPYEQYF. The CDR3, as DNA: TGTGCCGGCAGCCAAGAAAGGAGCGGCCCCTACGAGCAGTACTTC.

This clonotype was counted between two and nine times. This chain links TRBV7-8 with TRBJ2-1, with 7 nucleotides matching TRBD2. With V trimmed by 4 bases and J by 6 bases, 6 bases remained unmatched. The CDR3 has 14 amino acids. Germline CDR1 and CDR2: SGHVS and FQNEAQ. CDR3 coding DNA: TGTGCCAGCAGCTGGGAGCGGGAATGCAATGAGCAGTTCTTC. Its translation is CASSWERECNEQFF.

A word on this clonotype: A single base separates this from a much larger clone, so it may be a read error. The gene calls are TRBV6-1 and TRBJ1-2, with D possibly being TRBD1 (5 bases). V lost 5 bases and J lost 2, with 9 bases in between. The CDR3 consists of 13 residues. The V gene's germline CDR1 is MNHNS and CDR2 SASEGT. The CDR3, as DNA: TGTGCCAGCAGTAACGACAGCAACTATGGCTACACCTTC. It codes for CASSNDSNYGYTF.

This clonotype was counted a few times. The chain has TRBV24-1 and TRBJ2-6; no clear D. This CDR3 has 13 residues. Trimming removed 12 bases from V and 4 bases from J, with 12 bases in between. Germline V lookup: CDR1 KGHDR, CDR2 SFDVKD. The CDR3 sequence: CAARSRGANVLTF. The CDR3 coding sequence is TGTGCCGCCCGAAGCAGAGGGGCCAACGTCCTGACTTTC.

This clonotype showed up just a few times. V gene TRBV28 combines with J gene TRBJ2-1; D tentatively fits TRBD1 or TRBD2 (5 bases each). Germline lookup yields CDR1 MDHEN and CDR2 SYDVKM. CDR3 size: 19 residues. V gave up 4 bases and J gave up 1 base, with 23 bases separating them. As DNA, the CDR3 is TGTGCCAGCAGTTCAACCTTCGGGGCACAGACCGATTCCTACAATGAGCAGTTCTTC. Residues: CASSSTFGAQTDSYNEQFF.

Comment on this clonotype: The CDR3 carries no conserved terminal phenylalanine or tryptophan, so it likely arises from a read error. In nucleotides, the CDR3 is TGCGCCAGCAGCACAGGTACTACAAGCTCCTACGAGCAGTACTTA. Protein: CASSTGTTSSYEQYL. This chain links TRBV5-1 with TRBJ2-7; TRBD1 is a possible D gene (5 bases). Trimming removed 4 bases from V and 0 bases from J, with 14 bases in between. Germline CDR1 is SGHRS and CDR2 is YFSETQ. This CDR3 has 15 amino acids.

At least ten counts were recorded for this clonotype. V gene TRBV20-1 combines with J gene TRBJ1-3, with a possible D match to TRBD1 (5 bases). This CDR3 has 14 amino acids. Germline lookup yields CDR1 DFQATT and CDR2 SNEGSKA (reference sequence). V gave up 3 bases and J gave up 8 bases, with 17 bases separating them. CDR3 region: CSASSVDRGDTIYF. The CDR3 DNA follows: TGCAGTGCTAGCTCGGTTGACAGAGGTGACACCATATATTTT.

Notes on this clonotype: Because the CDR3 is missing its conserved closing phenylalanine or tryptophan, this is likely a read error. The chain employs TRBV29-1 and TRBJ2-6, with D possibly being TRBD2 (6 bases). The germline CDR1 and CDR2 sequences are SQVTM and ANQGSEA. V was trimmed by 4 bases and J by 11 bases, leaving 18 bases between them. This CDR3 comprises 14 residues. The CDR3, as DNA: TGCAGCGTTGGAGAGCTCGGGGGTGCCGACGTCCTGACTTCC. Its translation: CSVGELGGADVLTS.

This clonotype was detected a few times. V gene TRBV7-3 combines with J gene TRBJ2-1; D might be TRBD1 (5 bases). Germline assignment: CDR1 SGHTA and CDR2 FQGTGA. The CDR3 length is 13 residues. Trimming left V 2 bases short and J 6 bases short, with 8 bases between. Written as DNA, the CDR3 is TGTGCCAGCAGCTTAGGGCAGGGCAATGAGCAGTTCTTC. This codes for CASSLGQGNEQFF.

Comments on this clonotype: Being one base from a much bigger clone, this may be a read error. The rearrangement links TRBV5-6 to TRBJ2-1, with 9 bases lining up with TRBD2. The CDR3 is made up of 15 amino acids. Per germline, CDR1 SGHDT and CDR2 YYEEEE. DNA of the CDR3: TGTGCCAACAGCTGGGCAGCGGGAGGAGCGGGTGAGCAGTTCTTC. Its protein is CANSWAAGGAGEQFF.

For this clonotype: Compared with germline, one end of the junction differs, possibly owing to a read error. The chain carries TRBV12-3 or TRBV12-4 and TRBJ2-2; D perhaps matches TRBD2 (6 bases). CDR3 size: 15 residues. The CDR3 region is CVSSQGGGNTGELFF. In DNA form, the CDR3 reads TGTGTCAGCAGTCAAGGTGGAGGGAACACCGGGGAGCTGTTCTTT.

This clonotype occurred many times. The chain employs TRBV6-1 and TRBJ1-4, with 11 nucleotides matching TRBD1. After removal of 3 bases from V and 6 bases from J, the junction contained 3 bases not matched to a gene. Germline CDR1 and CDR2: MNHNS and SASEGT. This CDR3 has 15 residues. The chain's CDR3 is CASSDGTGGYEKLFF. The CDR3 DNA is TGTGCCAGCAGTGACGGGACAGGGGGATATGAAAAACTGTTTTTT.

A word on this clonotype: The junction departs from germline at one end; a sequencing error may be responsible. The chain couples TRBV6-6 to TRBJ2-1, with a possible D match to TRBD1 (5 bases). Germline V lookup: CDR1 MNHNY, CDR2 SVGAGI (reference sequence). The CDR3 covers 14 residues. The CDR3 DNA is TGTGCCAGCCGGCGACAGCGAGAGCTGGGTGAGCACTTCTTC. Encoded protein: CASRRQRELGEHFF.

The table lists this clonotype with many counts. The V call is TRBV10-2, the J call TRBJ2-5, with D possibly matching TRBD2 (5 bases). CDR3 length: 14 amino acids. V was trimmed by 7 bases and J by 1 base, leaving 13 bases between them. Germline CDR1 WSHSY, CDR2 SAAADI. For the CDR3, the DNA is TGCGCCAGCATGAGGGCAAGTCTCCAAGAGACCCAGTACTTC. It translates to CASMRASLQETQYF.

Note on this clonotype: Since a much larger clone is just one base distant, this may be a read error. The chain carries TRBV6-1 and TRBJ1-1; tentative D call: TRBD1 (5 bases). CDR1 and CDR2 from the germline V gene are MNHNS and SASEGT. CDR3 size: 16 residues. The chain's CDR3 is CVSSEAFTLRGTEAFF. The CDR3 bases are TGTGTCAGCAGTGAAGCGTTTACCCTAAGGGGCACTGAAGCTTTCTTT.

This clonotype was detected a few times. The chain has TRBV5-4 and TRBJ2-7; 14 bases line up with TRBD2. Losses at the gene ends were 4 bases for V and 0 bases for J; bases not matched to a gene: 9. The germline V gene has CDR1 SGHNT and CDR2 YYREEE (reference sequence). The CDR3 sequence is 18 residues long. The DNA of the CDR3 is TGTGCCAGCAGCGAGGGACTAGCGGGAGTCCAAAGCTCCTACGAGCAGTACTTC. It codes for CASSEGLAGVQSSYEQYF.

This clonotype was counted ten times or more. The genes are TRBV6-2 or TRBV6-3 and TRBJ2-2; 8 bases are a match to TRBD2. This CDR3 comprises 18 residues. The germline V gene has CDR1 MNHEY and CDR2 SVGEGT. V lost 5 bases to trimming and J lost 3 bases; unmatched junction nucleotides: 14. The CDR3: CASSPIPPGGQYTGELFF. CDR3 coding DNA: TGTGCCAGCAGTCCCATTCCCCCGGGGGGGCAATACACCGGGGAGCTGTTTTTT.

With regard to this clonotype: This could be a read error, since a much larger clone is one nucleotide away. The chain links TRBV9 to TRBJ2-6; a weak D match, TRBD2 (6 bases). From germline, CDR1 is SGDLS and CDR2 YYNGEE. This CDR3 contains 16 residues. The CDR3 DNA reads as TGTGCCAGCAGCGTAGGCCCCGCCGGAGGGGCCAACATCCTGACTTTC. Translation gives CASSVGPAGGANILTF.

This clonotype was observed once. The V gene is TRBV10-3, the J gene TRBJ2-5, with TRBD1 matching over 8 bases. The CDR3 is made up of 14 amino acids. From germline, CDR1 is ENHRY and CDR2 SYGVKD. For the CDR3, the DNA is TGTGATATCAGTCCGGGGGACAGGACAGAGACCCAGTACTTC. Its protein product is CDISPGDRTETQYF.